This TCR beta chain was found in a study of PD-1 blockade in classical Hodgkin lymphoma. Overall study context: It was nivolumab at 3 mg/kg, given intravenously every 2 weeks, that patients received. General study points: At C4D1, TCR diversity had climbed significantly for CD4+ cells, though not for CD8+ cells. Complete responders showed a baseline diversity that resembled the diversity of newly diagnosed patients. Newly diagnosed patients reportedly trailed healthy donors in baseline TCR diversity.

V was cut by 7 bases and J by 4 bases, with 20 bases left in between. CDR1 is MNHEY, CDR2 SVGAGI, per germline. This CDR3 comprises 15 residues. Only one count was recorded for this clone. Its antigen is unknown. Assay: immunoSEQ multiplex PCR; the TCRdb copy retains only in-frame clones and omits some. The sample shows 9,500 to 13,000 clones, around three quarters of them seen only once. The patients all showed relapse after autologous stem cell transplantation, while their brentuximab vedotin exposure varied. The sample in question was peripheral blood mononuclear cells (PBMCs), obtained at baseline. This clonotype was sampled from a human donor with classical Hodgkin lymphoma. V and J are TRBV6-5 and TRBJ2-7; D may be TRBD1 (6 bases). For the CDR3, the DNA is TGTGCCAGCACCAGGGAGAGGGGGAGTGCGTACGAGCAGTACTTC. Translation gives CASTRERGSAYEQYF.